The 27 T cell receptor beta chains listed next were all sequenced from one sample in a study of cytomegalovirus exposure and HLA in healthy donors. Amplification used 60 Vbeta primers and 13 Jbeta primers. Libraries were prepared by immunoSEQ multiplex PCR; TCRdb keeps only in-frame clonotypes and omits some of them. This table holds tens of thousands of clones, around 78% found once. Sequenced: PBMCs. The receptors were sampled from a woman between 40 and 55 years old in good health and CMV-seropositive.

The chain is built from TRBV6-6 and TRBJ2-7; TRBD2 aligns across 9 bases. The CDR3 totals 15 residues. Germline V CDR1 and CDR2: MNHNY, SVGAGI (reference sequence). V was pared by 5 bases and J by 7 bases, with 12 bases of the junction left unmatched. The CDR3 coding sequence is TGTGCCAGCAGTCTGCCGGCGGGAGGGCCGCGGGAGCAGTACTTC. Protein sequence: CASSLPAGGPREQYF.

This chain links TRBV7-9 with TRBJ2-6; 7 bases agree with TRBD1. With 5 bases clipped from V and 1 base from J, the junction kept 2 bases outside the gene matches. The length of the CDR3 is 15 residues. CDR1 is SEHNR and CDR2 is FQNEAQ in the germline V gene (reference sequence). CDR3 bases: TGTGCCAGCAGCGACAGGGCTTCTGGGGCCAACGTCCTGACTTTC. This gives the protein CASSDRASGANVLTF.

The chain combines TRBV5-5 with TRBJ2-7; possibly TRBD2 for D (5 bases). This CDR3 contains 15 residues. Trimming took off 2 bases at V and 2 bases at J, with 14 bases between the two ends. The germline V gene has CDR1 SGHKS and CDR2 YYEKEE (reference sequence). The CDR3 spells CASSFTRGSPYEQYF. CDR3 bases: TGTGCCAGCAGCTTTACTCGCGGGTCCCCCTACGAGCAGTACTTC.

This clone occurred a few times. The rearrangement joins TRBV7-8 to TRBJ2-1; D is possibly TRBD2 (5 bases). The CDR3 consists of 14 residues. V was cut by 6 bases and J by 7 bases, with 16 bases left in between. CDR1 and CDR2 (germline): SGHVS, FQNEAQ. Here the CDR3 DNA reads TGTGCCAGCAGTACTCGTCTATCGGGAAATGAGCAGTTCTTC. Its protein product is CASSTRLSGNEQFF.

The chain recombines TRBV7-8 with TRBJ2-7; 9 bases fit TRBD1. CDR3 size: 16 residues. Germline V lookup: CDR1 SGHVS, CDR2 FQNEAQ. The ends lost 7 bases at V and 1 base at J; junction bases unmatched: 11. CDR3 residues: CASTLLADRGSYEQYF. CDR3 coding DNA: TGTGCCAGCACCCTATTGGCAGACAGGGGGTCCTACGAGCAGTACTTC. Combining the CDR3 with reference TRBV7-8 and TRBJ2-7 gives the whole variable domain GAGVSQSPRYKVAKRGQDVALRCDPISGHVSLFWYQQALGQGPEFLTYFQNEAQLDKSGLPSDRFFAERPEGSVSTLKIQRTQQEDSAVYLCASTLLADRGSYEQYFGPGTRLTVT.

V and J are TRBV7-9 and TRBJ2-2; D is undetermined. The CDR3 totals 15 residues. V dropped 6 bases and J dropped 2 bases, with 13 bases sitting between them. Germline CDR1 and CDR2: SEHNR and FQNEAQ (reference sequence). The CDR3, as DNA: TGTGCCAGCAGACCTTCGACACGCAACACCGGGGAGCTGTTTTTT. Its protein is CASRPSTRNTGELFF.

The chain employs TRBV5-1 and TRBJ2-4, with D maybe TRBD2 (5 bases). The germline V gene has CDR1 SGHRS and CDR2 YFSETQ. Trimming left V 4 bases short and J 0 bases short, with 17 bases between. This CDR3 is 17 amino acids long. CDR3 bases: TGCGCCAGCAGCGAAAGGACTGACCCGCTAGCCAAAAACATTCAGTACTTC. Protein: CASSERTDPLAKNIQYF.

The chain joins TRBV7-3 to TRBJ2-3; no clear D gene. Trimming pared 5 bases from V and 0 bases from J, leaving 15 bases between. This CDR3 is 16 amino acids long. Germline assignment: CDR1 SGHTA and CDR2 FQGTGA. The CDR3 protein is CASSPRGGASTDTQYF. CDR3 in DNA: TGTGCCAGCAGCCCCCGAGGTGGAGCCAGCACAGATACGCAGTATTTT. The entire variable domain, with the rest obtained from reference TRBV7-3 and TRBJ2-3, is as follows: GAGVSQTPSNKVTEKGKYVELRCDPISGHTALYWYRQSLGQGPEFLIYFQGTGAADDSGLPNDRFFAVRPEGSVSTLKIQRTERGDSAVYLCASSPRGGASTDTQYFGPGTRLTVL.

The table lists this clone with a few counts. V and J are TRBV6-5 and TRBJ2-7; the match to TRBD2 covers 7 bases. Trimming cost V 8 bases and J 4 bases; bases outside gene matches: 8. CDR1 MNHEY and CDR2 SVGAGI come from the germline V gene. This CDR3 is 13 amino acids long. CDR3 region: CASSWTSSYEQYF. The CDR3 bases are TGTGCCAGCTCCTGGACTAGTTCTTACGAGCAGTACTTC.

J is TRBJ2-3 and V is TRBV11-3, with 13 bases identical to TRBD2. V trimming: 8 bases; J trimming: 4 bases; junction bases outside the gene matches: 6. The CDR3 length is 15 residues. Germline CDR1 SGHNT, CDR2 YENEEA. CDR3 in amino acids: CASCGLAGAADTQYF. The DNA of the CDR3 is TGTGCCAGCTGCGGACTAGCGGGAGCGGCAGATACGCAGTATTTT.

The rearrangement uses TRBV7-3 and TRBJ1-1; D unresolved. Germline V lookup: CDR1 SGHTA, CDR2 FQGTGA. With 0 bases removed from V and 0 bases from J, the gap between germline ends came to 2 bases. The CDR3 length is 13 residues. CDR3 residues: CASSLTVNTEAFF. In nucleotides, the CDR3 is TGTGCCAGCAGCTTAACCGTGAACACTGAAGCTTTCTTT.

This clone was counted between two and nine times. The rearrangement uses TRBV6-5 and TRBJ1-1; D is ambiguous. With 6 bases removed from V and 2 bases from J, the gap between germline ends came to 16 bases. CDR1 and CDR2 (germline): MNHEY, SVGAGI. The CDR3 covers 15 residues. CDR3 protein: CASRTRVSRNTEAFF. The CDR3 bases are TGTGCCAGCAGAACGAGGGTATCAAGAAACACTGAAGCTTTCTTT.

This clone was seen more than once but under ten times. V is TRBV9 and J is TRBJ2-7, with TRBD2 identical over 7 bases. This CDR3 has 16 residues. J was trimmed by 2 bases and V by 3 bases; bases with no gene match: 11. Germline assignment: CDR1 SGDLS and CDR2 YYNGEE. The CDR3 protein is CASSAPGGAGTYEQYF. The CDR3 DNA reads TGTGCCAGCAGCGCCCCGGGGGGAGCGGGAACCTACGAGCAGTACTTC.

This chain joins TRBV4-2 and TRBJ2-7; TRBD2 might be the D (5 bases). This CDR3 region has 16 residues. Trimming pared 0 bases from V and 3 bases from J, leaving 15 bases between. Germline CDR1 reads LGHNA; CDR2 reads YNFKEQ. The CDR3 is CASSQDSERRIYEQYF. CDR3 nucleotides: TGTGCCAGCAGCCAAGATAGTGAGCGGCGCATCTACGAGCAGTACTTC.

V and J are TRBV25-1 and TRBJ2-7; 9 nucleotides align to TRBD1. J gave up 7 bases and V 6 bases, and 10 bases lay outside the gene matches. The CDR3 covers 14 residues. Germline CDR1 MGHDK, CDR2 SYGVNS. CDR3 amino acids: CASSETGGNWEQYF. In DNA form, the CDR3 reads TGTGCCAGCAGCGAGACAGGGGGGAACTGGGAGCAGTACTTC.

The chain combines TRBV6-5 with TRBJ2-7; TRBD1 aligns across 9 bases. Trimming at V came to 1 base and at J to 3 bases, leaving 7 bases not matched to a gene. The CDR3 length is 16 residues. The germline V gene encodes CDR1 MNHEY and CDR2 SVGAGI. CDR3 coding DNA: TGTGCCAGCAGTTACTACCGGGACAGGGCACTCTACGAGCAGTACTTC. The encoded protein is CASSYYRDRALYEQYF.

The chain carries TRBV7-9 and TRBJ2-5; 8 bases are shared with TRBD2. This CDR3 is built from 16 residues. Germline trimming cut 5 bases from V and 1 base from J; bases unmatched to any gene: 9. Germline CDR1 reads SEHNR; CDR2 reads FQNEAQ (reference sequence). Written as DNA, the CDR3 is TGTGCCAGCAGCCCGACCTTACTAGCGGCCCAAGAGACCCAGTACTTC. Translation: CASSPTLLAAQETQYF. Using reference TRBV7-9 and TRBJ2-5 for the parts outside the CDR3, the full variable domain is DTGVSQNPRHKITKRGQNVTFRCDPISEHNRLYWYRQTLGQGPEFLTYFQNEAQLEKSRLLSDRFSAERPKGSFSTLEIQRTEQGDSAMYLCASSPTLLAAQETQYFGPGTRLLVL.

The chain links TRBV9 to TRBJ1-1; D possibly corresponds to TRBD1 (5 bases). Per the germline V gene, CDR1 is SGDLS and CDR2 is YYNGEE. This CDR3 region has 13 residues. Trimming pared 2 bases from V and 7 bases from J, leaving 12 bases between. Here the CDR3 reads CASSVRVADEAFF. The CDR3, as DNA: TGTGCCAGCAGCGTCAGGGTGGCGGATGAAGCTTTCTTT. The full variable domain, with the rest looked up from reference TRBV9 and TRBJ1-1, is DSGVTQTPKHLITATGQRVTLRCSPRSGDLSVYWYQQSLDQGLQFLIQYYNGEERAKGNILERFSAQQFPDLHSELNLSSLELGDSALYFCASSVRVADEAFFGQGTRLTVV.

This rearrangement joins TRBV18 to TRBJ1-1; D may be TRBD1 (5 bases). Germline lookup yields CDR1 KGHSH and CDR2 LQKENI. V gave up 3 bases and J gave up 1 base, with 18 bases separating them. The CDR3 consists of 17 residues. CDR3 sequence reads: CASSPWQGGDGNTEAFF. The CDR3 DNA sequence: TGTGCCAGCTCACCGTGGCAGGGAGGGGATGGGAACACTGAAGCTTTCTTT.

The chain employs TRBV10-3 and TRBJ1-1; TRBD1 agrees at 7 bases. V was clipped by 6 bases and J by 1 base; unmatched bases: 5. The CDR3 totals 14 residues. Germline CDR1 reads ENHRY; CDR2 reads SYGVKD. The CDR3 bases are TGTGCCATCAGAGCAGGGGGTCGGAACACTGAAGCTTTCTTT. Its protein is CAIRAGGRNTEAFF.

This chain connects TRBV27 to TRBJ2-7, with 10 bases lining up with TRBD2. Germline trimming cut 8 bases from V and 4 bases from J; bases unmatched to any gene: 11. The CDR3 runs to 15 residues. Germline V lookup: CDR1 MNHEY, CDR2 SMNVEV (reference sequence). The CDR3 loop reads CASRASTSGKYEQYF. CDR3 sequence (DNA): TGTGCCAGCCGGGCGAGTACTAGCGGGAAATACGAGCAGTACTTC.

The V and J genes are TRBV27 and TRBJ1-2; 8 bases fit TRBD1. The CDR3 length is 14 residues. Germline lookup yields CDR1 MNHEY and CDR2 SMNVEV (reference sequence). V lost 6 bases to trimming and J lost 4 bases; unmatched junction nucleotides: 7. DNA for the CDR3: TGTGCCAGCAGGCGAGACACAGGGGGCTATGGCTACACCTTC. Its translation: CASRRDTGGYGYTF.

The rearrangement uses TRBV28 and TRBJ1-1; weak D call: TRBD1 (6 bases). Trimming left V 6 bases short and J 3 bases short, with 17 bases between. Germline-derived CDR1 and CDR2 are MDHEN and SYDVKM. The CDR3 is 15 residues long. Here the CDR3 reads CASRALQGPYTEAFF. The CDR3, as DNA: TGTGCCAGCAGGGCTCTACAGGGACCCTACACTGAAGCTTTCTTT. Together with reference TRBV28 and TRBJ1-1, the CDR3 gives the full variable domain: DVKVTQSSRYLVKRTGEKVFLECVQDMDHENMFWYRQDPGLGLRLIYFSYDVKMKEKGDIPEGYSVSREKKERFSLILESASTNQTSMYLCASRALQGPYTEAFFGQGTRLTVV.

The V gene is TRBV18, the J gene TRBJ2-2, with a tentative D call TRBD1 (7 bases). Germline V gene data show CDR1 as KGHSH and CDR2 as LQKENI. The V and J ends lost 6 bases and 7 bases respectively, with 15 bases between them. The length of the CDR3 is 14 residues. CDR3 sequence: CASSSGTAGGELFF. For the CDR3, the DNA is TGTGCCAGCTCGTCCGGGACAGCGGGCGGGGAGCTGTTTTTT.

V and J are TRBV15 and TRBJ2-4; D might be TRBD2 (6 bases). Looked up from germline, CDR1 is LNHNV and CDR2 is YYDKDF (reference sequence). This CDR3 has 14 amino acids. Between the trimmed V and J ends, which lost 5 bases and 0 bases, there was a span of 8 bases. CDR3: CATSGGLAKNIQYF. The CDR3 DNA reads as TGTGCCACCAGCGGGGGACTAGCCAAAAACATTCAGTACTTC.

The CDR3 sequence is CAGRDRVDIQYF. The CDR3 DNA sequence: TGTGCCGGTCGGGACAGGGTGGACATTCAGTACTTC. The chain links TRBV2 to TRBJ2-4; 9 nucleotides match TRBD1. This CDR3 region has 12 residues. V was pared by 11 bases and J by 8 bases, with 7 bases of the junction left unmatched. The germline gives CDR1 SNHLY, CDR2 FYNNEI.

This clone was counted once. The rearrangement joins TRBV7-9 to TRBJ1-2, with D perhaps matching TRBD1 (6 bases). V dropped 4 bases and J dropped 3 bases, with 12 bases sitting between them. The CDR3 has 14 amino acids. Germline V gives CDR1 SEHNR, CDR2 FQNEAQ (reference sequence). Written as DNA, the CDR3 is TGTGCCAGCAGCTACCCAGGGGCAGACTATGGCTACACCTTC. Protein: CASSYPGADYGYTF. The full variable domain, completed using reference TRBV7-9 and TRBJ1-2, is DTGVSQNPRHKITKRGQNVTFRCDPISEHNRLYWYRQTLGQGPEFLTYFQNEAQLEKSRLLSDRFSAERPKGSFSTLEIQRTEQGDSAMYLCASSYPGADYGYTFGSGTRLTVV.